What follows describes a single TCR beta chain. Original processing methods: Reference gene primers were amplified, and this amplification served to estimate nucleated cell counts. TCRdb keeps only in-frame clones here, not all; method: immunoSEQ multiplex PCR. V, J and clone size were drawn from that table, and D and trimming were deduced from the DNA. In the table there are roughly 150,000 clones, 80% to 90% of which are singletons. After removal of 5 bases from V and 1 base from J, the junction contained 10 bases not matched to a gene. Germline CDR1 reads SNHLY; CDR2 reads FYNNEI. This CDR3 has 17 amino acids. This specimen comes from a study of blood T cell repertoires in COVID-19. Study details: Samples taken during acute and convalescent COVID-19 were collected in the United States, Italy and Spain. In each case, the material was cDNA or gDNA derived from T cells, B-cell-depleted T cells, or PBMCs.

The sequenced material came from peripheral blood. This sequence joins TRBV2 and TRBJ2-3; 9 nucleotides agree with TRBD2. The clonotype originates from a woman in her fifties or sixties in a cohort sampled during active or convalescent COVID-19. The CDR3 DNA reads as TGTGCCAGCAGTTTCTCCGCGGGGGGGCCGGGCACAGATACGCAGTATTTT. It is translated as CASSFSAGGPGTDTQYF.